Below are 5 T cell receptor beta chains sequenced from a single sample in a study of T cell repertoires in cytomegalovirus infection. TCRdb passed the reads through MiXCR, listing each CDR3 protein once. The sample records 310,000 or so distinct CDR3 sequences, around a quarter being singletons. Their cognate antigens are unknown. Sequenced material: cultured PBMCs, taken from culture after CMV antigen stimulation. The source of these receptors is a human donor in good health (CMV status not recorded). Some clones in this sample may be carry-over from other donors' samples.

This clonotype showed up many times. The rearrangement uses TRBV20-1 and TRBJ1-1; TRBD1 is a possible D gene (5 bases). CDR3 length: 16 residues. Trimming removed 3 bases from V and 0 bases from J, with 17 bases in between. Germline assignment: CDR1 DFQATT and CDR2 SNEGSKA (reference sequence). This chain's CDR3 is CSARTPSRGLNTEAFF. CDR3 nucleotides: TGCAGTGCTAGGACCCCAAGCCGGGGGTTGAACACTGAAGCTTTCTTT.

J is TRBJ2-2 and V is TRBV11-2; 9 nucleotides agree with TRBD1. The J segment lost 3 bases and the V segment lost 8 bases, leaving 7 bases of the junction unmatched. The CDR3 has 15 residues. CDR1 and CDR2 (germline): SGHAT, FQNNGV. CDR3 region: CASGDGTGYTGELFF. CDR3 in DNA: TGTGCCAGCGGAGATGGGACAGGGTACACCGGGGAGCTGTTTTTT.

This clonotype was seen a handful of times. The genes are TRBV7-6 and TRBJ2-5; 9 bases line up with TRBD1. CDR3 size: 15 residues. Germline V lookup: CDR1 SGHVS, CDR2 FNYEAQ. V gave up 5 bases and J gave up 6 bases; unmatched junction bases: 10. The CDR3: CASSRLLGQGQTQYF. CDR3 coding DNA: TGTGCCAGCAGCCGACTTTTGGGACAGGGACAGACCCAGTACTTC.

This clonotype was picked up many times. The chain links TRBV19 to TRBJ1-2; TRBD1 matches at 7 bases. There are 13 residues in the CDR3. The germline CDR1 and CDR2 sequences are LNHDA and SQIVND (reference sequence). With V trimmed by 7 bases and J by 3 bases, 5 bases remained unmatched. The CDR3 sequence is CASKGQEYYGYTF. CDR3 DNA: TGTGCCAGTAAAGGACAGGAGTACTATGGCTACACCTTC. Combining the CDR3 with reference TRBV19 and TRBJ1-2 gives the whole variable domain DGGITQSPKYLFRKEGQNVTLSCEQNLNHDAMYWYRQDPGQGLRLIYYSQIVNDFQKGDIAEGYSVSREKKESFPLTVTSAQKNPTAFYLCASKGQEYYGYTFGSGTRLTVV.

This clonotype was seen only a few times. The chain employs TRBV7-8 and TRBJ2-3; 10 bases agree with TRBD2. V dropped 6 bases and J dropped 3; count of bases not matched to a gene: 12. Germline V gene lookup returns CDR1 SGHVS and CDR2 FQNEAQ. This CDR3 has 17 amino acids. The CDR3 here is CASRLLAGVGGTDTQYF. Here the CDR3 DNA reads TGTGCCAGCAGGCTTCTAGCGGGAGTCGGAGGGACAGATACGCAGTATTTT. The full variable domain, rest sourced from reference TRBV7-8 and TRBJ2-3, is GAGVSQSPRYKVAKRGQDVALRCDPISGHVSLFWYQQALGQGPEFLTYFQNEAQLDKSGLPSDRFFAERPEGSVSTLKIQRTQQEDSAVYLCASRLLAGVGGTDTQYFGPGTRLTVL.